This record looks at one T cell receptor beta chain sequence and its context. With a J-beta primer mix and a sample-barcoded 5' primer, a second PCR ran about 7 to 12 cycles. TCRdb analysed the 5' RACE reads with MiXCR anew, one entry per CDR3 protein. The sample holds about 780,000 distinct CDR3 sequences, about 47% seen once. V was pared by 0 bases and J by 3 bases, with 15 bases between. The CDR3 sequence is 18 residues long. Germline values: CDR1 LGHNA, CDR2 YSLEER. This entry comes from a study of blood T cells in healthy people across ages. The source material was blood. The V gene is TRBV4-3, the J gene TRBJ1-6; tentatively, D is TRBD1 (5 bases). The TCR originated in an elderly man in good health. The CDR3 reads CASSQDTQDGHYNSPLHF. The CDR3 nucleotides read TGCGCCAGCAGCCAAGATACACAGGACGGACACTATAATTCACCCCTCCACTTT.